This TCR beta chain was retrieved from a study of blood T cell dynamics during melanoma immunotherapy. Regarding time point: week 3, after first cycle of checkpoint inhibitor. Memory T cells counted as immune-effector cells when CD3+ CD4- CD8+ CD45RA- CD45RO-high CD27- CCR7-. Trimming took 1 base from V and 5 from J, leaving 11 bases between them. CDR1 and CDR2 (germline): MGHRA, YSYEKL. The CDR3 runs 14 residues. Only in-frame clones appear in the TCRdb table, and some are missing; sequencing was by immunoSEQ multiplex PCR. The sample shows about 840 clones, about 87% of them seen only once. Study results and caveats: Among sorted CD8+ subsets, immune-effector cells had the highest clonality and cell-free DNA similarity.

Points on this clone: Antigen specificity is unknown.

The material was CD8+ T cells from blood, obtained from a patient treated with checkpoint blockade. The TCR sequence derives from a human donor with melanoma. This chain connects TRBV4-1 to TRBJ2-5; perhaps TRBD2 as D (5 bases). The CDR3 here is CASSQALAPETQYF. CDR3 DNA sequence: TGCGCCAGCAGCCAAGCGCTAGCCCCGGAGACCCAGTACTTC.